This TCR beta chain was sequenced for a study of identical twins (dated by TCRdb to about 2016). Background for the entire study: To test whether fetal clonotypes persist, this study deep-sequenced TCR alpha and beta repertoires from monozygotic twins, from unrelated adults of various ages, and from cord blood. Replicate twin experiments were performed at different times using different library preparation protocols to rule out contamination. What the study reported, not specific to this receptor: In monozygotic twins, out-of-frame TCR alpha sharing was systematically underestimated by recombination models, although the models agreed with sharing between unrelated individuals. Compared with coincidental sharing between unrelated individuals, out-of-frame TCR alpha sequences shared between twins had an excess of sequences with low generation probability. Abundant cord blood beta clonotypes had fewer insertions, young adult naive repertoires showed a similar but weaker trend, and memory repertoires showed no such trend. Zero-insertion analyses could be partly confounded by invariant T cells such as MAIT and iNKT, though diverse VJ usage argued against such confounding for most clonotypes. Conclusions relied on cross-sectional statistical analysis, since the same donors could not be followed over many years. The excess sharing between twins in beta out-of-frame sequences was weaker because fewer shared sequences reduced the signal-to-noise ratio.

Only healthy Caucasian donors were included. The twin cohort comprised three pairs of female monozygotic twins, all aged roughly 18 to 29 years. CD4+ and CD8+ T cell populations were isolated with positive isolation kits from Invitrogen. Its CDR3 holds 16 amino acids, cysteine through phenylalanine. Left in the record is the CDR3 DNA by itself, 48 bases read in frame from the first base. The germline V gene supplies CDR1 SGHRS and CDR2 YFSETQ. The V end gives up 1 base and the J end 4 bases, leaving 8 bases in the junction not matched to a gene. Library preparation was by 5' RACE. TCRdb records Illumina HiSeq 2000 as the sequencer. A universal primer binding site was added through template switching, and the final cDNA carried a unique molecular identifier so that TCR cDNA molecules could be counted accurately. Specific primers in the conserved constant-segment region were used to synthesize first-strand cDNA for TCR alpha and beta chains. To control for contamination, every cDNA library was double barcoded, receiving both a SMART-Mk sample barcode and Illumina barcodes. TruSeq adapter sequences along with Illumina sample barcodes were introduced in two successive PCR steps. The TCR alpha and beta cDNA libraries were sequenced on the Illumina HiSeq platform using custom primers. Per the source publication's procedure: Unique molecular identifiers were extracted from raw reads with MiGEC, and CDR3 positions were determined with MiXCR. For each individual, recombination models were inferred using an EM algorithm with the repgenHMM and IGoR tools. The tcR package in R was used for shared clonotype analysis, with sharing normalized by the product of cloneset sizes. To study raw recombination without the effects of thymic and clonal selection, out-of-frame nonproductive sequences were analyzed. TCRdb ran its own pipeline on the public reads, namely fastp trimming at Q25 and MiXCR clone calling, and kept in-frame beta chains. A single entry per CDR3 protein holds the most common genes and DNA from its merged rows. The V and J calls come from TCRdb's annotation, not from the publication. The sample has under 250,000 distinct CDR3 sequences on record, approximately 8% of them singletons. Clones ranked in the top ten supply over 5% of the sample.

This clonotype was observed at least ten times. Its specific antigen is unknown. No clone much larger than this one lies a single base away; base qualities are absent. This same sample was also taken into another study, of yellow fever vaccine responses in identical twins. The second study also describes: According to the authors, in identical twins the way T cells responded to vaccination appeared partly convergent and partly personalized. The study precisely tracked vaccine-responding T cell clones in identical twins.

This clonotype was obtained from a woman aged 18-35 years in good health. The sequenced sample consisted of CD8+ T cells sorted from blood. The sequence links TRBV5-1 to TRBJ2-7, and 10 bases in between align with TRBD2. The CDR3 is CASSLTIRTSGYEQYF. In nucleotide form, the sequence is TGCGCCAGCAGCTTGACCATTCGGACTAGCGGTTACGAGCAGTACTTC.